These 11 T cell receptor beta chains were all obtained from the same sample, sequenced in a study of T cell responses to AZD1222 COVID-19 vaccine. Profiled with immunoSEQ multiplex PCR; TCRdb holds only in-frame clones, not every one. The sample shows over 150,000 clones, about nine tenths of them seen only once. Sequencing was performed on peripheral blood, taken on day 0 of AZD1222 vaccination. The receptors derive from an adult in good health.

The CDR3 loop reads CASSLTFGLEETQYF. The CDR3 DNA sequence: TGTGCCAGCAGCTTAACCTTTGGACTAGAGGAGACCCAGTACTTC. The V gene is TRBV7-3, the J gene TRBJ2-5, with TRBD2 matching over 7 bases. V dropped 0 bases and J dropped 5; count of bases not matched to a gene: 6. This CDR3 spans 15 amino acids. The germline CDR1 and CDR2 sequences are SGHTA and FQGTGA. The whole variable domain, remainder taken from reference TRBV7-3 and TRBJ2-5, is GAGVSQTPSNKVTEKGKYVELRCDPISGHTALYWYRQSLGQGPEFLIYFQGTGAADDSGLPNDRFFAVRPEGSVSTLKIQRTERGDSAVYLCASSLTFGLEETQYFGPGTRLLVL.

V and J are TRBV28 and TRBJ1-2, with D maybe TRBD1 (6 bases). V lost 4 bases and J 0 bases, leaving 9 bases between the germline ends. This CDR3 contains 14 residues. CDR1 MDHEN and CDR2 SYDVKM come from the germline V gene. The CDR3 DNA reads TGTGCCAGCAGTTCTCCAGGGGCTAACTATGGCTACACCTTC. As protein: CASSSPGANYGYTF.

This chain links TRBV4-3 with TRBJ1-3; D is undetermined. The CDR3 runs 14 residues. The germline CDR1 and CDR2 sequences are LGHNA and YSLEER. V was cut by 1 base and J by 7 bases, with 11 bases left in between. The CDR3 loop reads CASSQVGFRNTIYF. In DNA, the CDR3 is TGCGCCAGCAGCCAAGTTGGGTTCCGGAACACCATATATTTT.

The chain joins TRBV5-8 to TRBJ1-1; TRBD1 aligns across 7 bases. V was clipped by 3 bases and J by 2 bases; unmatched bases: 4. Germline V lookup: CDR1 SGHTS, CDR2 YDEGEE. CDR3 size: 14 residues. As DNA, the CDR3 is TGTGCCAGCAGCTGGGGGACAGCAAACACTGAAGCTTTCTTT. Translated: CASSWGTANTEAFF.

The chain's CDR3 is CASSFKYGRDFGYTF. The CDR3 DNA reads TGTGCCAGCAGTTTTAAGTACGGCAGGGATTTTGGCTACACCTTC. The V gene is TRBV27, the J gene TRBJ1-2, with D perhaps TRBD1 (5 bases). Deletions cut 3 bases from V and 7 bases from J, with 18 bases between. The germline gives CDR1 MNHEY, CDR2 SMNVEV (reference sequence). The CDR3 is made up of 15 amino acids.

This chain uses TRBV11-3 with TRBJ1-6, with 7 bases fitting TRBD1. Germline V gene lookup returns CDR1 SGHNT and CDR2 YENEEA. The CDR3 has 14 residues. Unmatched junction bases numbered 6, after V lost 3 bases and J lost 10 bases. This CDR3 is CASSFTGDGSPLHF. CDR3 in DNA: TGTGCCAGCAGCTTTACAGGGGATGGATCACCCCTCCACTTT.

Comments on this clone: Within the sample, other DNA sequences also encode this same CDR3. This chain links TRBV19 with TRBJ1-3, with no clear D. CDR1 and CDR2 (germline): LNHDA, SQIVND (reference sequence). This CDR3 is 13 amino acids long. The V and J ends lost 4 bases and 1 base respectively, with 5 bases between them. CDR3 amino acids: CASSRGSGNTIYF. CDR3 DNA sequence: TGTGCCAGTAGTAGAGGGTCTGGAAACACCATATATTTT.

The chain recombines TRBV19 with TRBJ1-2; 12 bases agree with TRBD1. Trimming cost V 5 bases and J 2 bases; bases outside gene matches: 6. Germline loops: CDR1 LNHDA, CDR2 SQIVND (reference sequence). CDR3 length equals 16 residues. The CDR3 region has the DNA TGTGCCAGTAGTCCGCGGGGGACAGGGGGCAACTATGGCTACACCTTC. It is translated as CASSPRGTGGNYGYTF. Complete variable domain (other parts from reference TRBV19 and TRBJ1-2): DGGITQSPKYLFRKEGQNVTLSCEQNLNHDAMYWYRQDPGQGLRLIYYSQIVNDFQKGDIAEGYSVSREKKESFPLTVTSAQKNPTAFYLCASSPRGTGGNYGYTFGSGTRLTVV.

This chain connects TRBV19 to TRBJ1-6; 12 nucleotides match TRBD1. J was trimmed by 12 bases and V by 6 bases; bases with no gene match: 3. CDR1 is LNHDA, CDR2 SQIVND, per germline (reference sequence). The CDR3 totals 13 residues. The CDR3 DNA follows: TGTGCCAGTAGGGGACAGGGGGCAAAACCCCTCCACTTT. Amino acid sequence: CASRGQGAKPLHF.

This clone was detected only a few times. The gene calls are TRBV19 and TRBJ1-5; D gene unclear. This CDR3 is 15 amino acids long. Germline-derived CDR1 and CDR2 are LNHDA and SQIVND (reference sequence). V was shortened by 5 bases and J by 0 bases, with 11 bases between the two germline ends. CDR3 DNA sequence: TGTGCCAGTAGTGCTAGGGAAGGTAGCAATCAGCCCCAGCATTTT. Translation: CASSAREGSNQPQHF.

The genes are TRBV4-2 and TRBJ1-5; 10 nucleotides match TRBD1. CDR1 and CDR2 (germline): LGHNA, YNFKEQ. This CDR3 is 16 amino acids long. V was clipped by 0 bases and J by 5 bases; unmatched bases: 4. CDR3 sequence (DNA): TGTGCCAGCAGCCAAGACCCCGGGACAGGGGATCAGCCCCAGCATTTT. Translated: CASSQDPGTGDQPQHF.